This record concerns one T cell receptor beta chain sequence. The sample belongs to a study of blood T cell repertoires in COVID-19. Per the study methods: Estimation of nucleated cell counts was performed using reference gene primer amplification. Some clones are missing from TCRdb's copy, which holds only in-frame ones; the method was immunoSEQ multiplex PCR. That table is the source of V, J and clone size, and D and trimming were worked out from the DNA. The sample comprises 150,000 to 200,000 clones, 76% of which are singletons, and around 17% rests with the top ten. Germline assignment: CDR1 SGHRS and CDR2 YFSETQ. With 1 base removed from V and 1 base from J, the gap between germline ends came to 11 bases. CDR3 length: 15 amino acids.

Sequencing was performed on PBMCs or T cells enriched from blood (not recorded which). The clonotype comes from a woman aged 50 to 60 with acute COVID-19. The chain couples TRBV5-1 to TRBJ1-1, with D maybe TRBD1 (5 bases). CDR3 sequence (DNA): TGCGCCAGCAGCTTGACCAGGGTAGGGAACACTGAAGCTTTCTTT. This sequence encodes CASSLTRVGNTEAFF. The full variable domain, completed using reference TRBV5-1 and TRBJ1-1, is KAGVTQTPRYLIKTRGQQVTLSCSPISGHRSVSWYQQTPGQGLQFLFEYFSETQRNKGNFPGRFSGRQFSNSRSEMNVSTLELGDSALYLCASSLTRVGNTEAFFGQGTRLTVV.